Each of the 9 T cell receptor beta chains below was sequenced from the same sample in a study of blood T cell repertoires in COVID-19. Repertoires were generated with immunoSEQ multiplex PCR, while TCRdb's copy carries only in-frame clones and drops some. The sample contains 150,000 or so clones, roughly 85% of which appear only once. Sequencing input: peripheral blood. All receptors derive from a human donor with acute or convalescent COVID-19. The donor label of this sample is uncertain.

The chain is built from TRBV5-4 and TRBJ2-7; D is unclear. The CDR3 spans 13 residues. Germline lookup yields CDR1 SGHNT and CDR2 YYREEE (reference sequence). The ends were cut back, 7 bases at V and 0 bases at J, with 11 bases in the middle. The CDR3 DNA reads TGTGCCAGCGGCCCAGGCAACTCCTACGAGCAGTACTTC. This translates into CASGPGNSYEQYF.

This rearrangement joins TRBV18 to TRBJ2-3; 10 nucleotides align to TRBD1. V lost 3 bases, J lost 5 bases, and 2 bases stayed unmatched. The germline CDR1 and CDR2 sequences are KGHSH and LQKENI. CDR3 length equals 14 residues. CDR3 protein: CASSPDRGQDTQYF. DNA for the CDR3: TGTGCCAGCTCACCCGACAGGGGGCAAGATACGCAGTATTTT.

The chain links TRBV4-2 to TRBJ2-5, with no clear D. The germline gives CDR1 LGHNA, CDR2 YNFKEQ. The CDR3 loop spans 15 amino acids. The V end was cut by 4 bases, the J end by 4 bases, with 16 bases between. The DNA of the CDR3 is TGTGCCAGCAGCCCACCGAGGATTTCGAGAGAGACCCAGTACTTC. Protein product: CASSPPRISRETQYF.

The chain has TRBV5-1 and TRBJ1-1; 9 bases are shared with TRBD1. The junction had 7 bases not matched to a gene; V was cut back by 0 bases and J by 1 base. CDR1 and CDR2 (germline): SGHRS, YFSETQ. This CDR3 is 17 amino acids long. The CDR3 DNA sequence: TGCGCCAGCAGCTTGGTAGGACAGGGGAGTACGAACACTGAAGCTTTCTTT. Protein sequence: CASSLVGQGSTNTEAFF.

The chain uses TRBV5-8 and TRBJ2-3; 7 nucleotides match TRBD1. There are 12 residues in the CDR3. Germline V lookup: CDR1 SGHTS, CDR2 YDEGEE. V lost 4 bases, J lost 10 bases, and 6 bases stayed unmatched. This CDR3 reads CASSRRDRPQYF. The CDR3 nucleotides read TGTGCCAGCAGCCGCCGGGACAGACCGCAGTATTTT.

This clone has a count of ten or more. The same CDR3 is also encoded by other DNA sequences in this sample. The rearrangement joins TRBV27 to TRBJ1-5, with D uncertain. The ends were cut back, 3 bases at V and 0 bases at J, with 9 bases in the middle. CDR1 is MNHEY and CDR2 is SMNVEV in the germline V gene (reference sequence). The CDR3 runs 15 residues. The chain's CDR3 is CASSLNSYSNQPQHF. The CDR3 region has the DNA TGTGCCAGCAGTTTGAACAGCTATAGCAATCAGCCCCAGCATTTT.

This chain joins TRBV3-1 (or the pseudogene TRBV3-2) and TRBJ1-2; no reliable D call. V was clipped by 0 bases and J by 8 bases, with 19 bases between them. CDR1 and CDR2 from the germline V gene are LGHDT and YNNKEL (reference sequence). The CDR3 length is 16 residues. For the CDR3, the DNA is TGTGCCAGCAGCCAAGAGACGGTAGCTCACAACTTGGGCTACACCTTC. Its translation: CASSQETVAHNLGYTF.

This chain's CDR3 is CASSLGQGNYEQYF. CDR3 bases: TGTGCCAGCAGCTTGGGACAGGGGAACTACGAGCAGTACTTC. The chain is built from TRBV7-2 and TRBJ2-7, with 10 bases matching TRBD1. The CDR3 is made up of 14 amino acids. Germline trimming cut 3 bases from V and 3 bases from J; bases unmatched to any gene: 2. Germline loops: CDR1 SGHTA, CDR2 FQGNSA.

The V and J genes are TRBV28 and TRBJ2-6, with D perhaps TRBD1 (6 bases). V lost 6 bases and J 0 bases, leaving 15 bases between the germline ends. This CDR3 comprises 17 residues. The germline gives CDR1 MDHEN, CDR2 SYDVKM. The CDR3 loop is CASSLTRQVSGANVLTF. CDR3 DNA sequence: TGTGCCAGCAGCCTTACTCGACAGGTCTCTGGGGCCAACGTCCTGACTTTC.